The clone carrying this T cell receptor beta chain was seen once. The sample is drawn from a study of blood T cell repertoires in COVID-19. The wider study: There were acute and convalescent COVID-19 samples, and they came from the United States, Italy and Spain. T cells, B-cell-depleted T cells, or PBMCs supplied cDNA or gDNA.

Per the study methods: Researchers report that nucleated cell counts were estimated from reference gene primer amplification. Using immunoSEQ multiplex PCR, the repertoire was profiled, and TCRdb retains in-frame clones only, with some absent. The D gene and trimming were derived from the DNA, and the V and J assignments and clone size from that table. The data contain approximately 100,000 clones, 92% of them singletons. The CDR3 consists of 14 residues. The germline V gene encodes CDR1 LNHDA and CDR2 SQIVND (reference sequence). V shed 8 bases and J 1 base; nucleotides not matched to a gene: 3. The J gene is TRBJ1-4, the V gene TRBV19, with 8 nucleotides matching TRBD1. Sequenced sample: peripheral blood. This TCR derives from a man aged 45-65 years with active COVID-19. CDR3 in amino acids: CASGQGRTNEKLFF. The CDR3 DNA sequence: TGTGCCAGTGGACAGGGAAGAACTAATGAAAAACTGTTTTTT.